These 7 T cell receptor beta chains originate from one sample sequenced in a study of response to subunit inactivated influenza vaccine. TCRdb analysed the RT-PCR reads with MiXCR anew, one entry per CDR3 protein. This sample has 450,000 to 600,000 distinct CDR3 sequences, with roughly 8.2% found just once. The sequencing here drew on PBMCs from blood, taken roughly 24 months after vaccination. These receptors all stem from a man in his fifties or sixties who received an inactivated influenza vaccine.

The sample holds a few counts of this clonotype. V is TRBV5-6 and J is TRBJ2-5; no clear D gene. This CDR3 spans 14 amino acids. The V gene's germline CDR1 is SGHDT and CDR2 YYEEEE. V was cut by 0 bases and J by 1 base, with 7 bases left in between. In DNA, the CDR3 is TGTGCCAGCAGCTTGGTCCCCAGCCAAGAGACCCAGTACTTC. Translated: CASSLVPSQETQYF.

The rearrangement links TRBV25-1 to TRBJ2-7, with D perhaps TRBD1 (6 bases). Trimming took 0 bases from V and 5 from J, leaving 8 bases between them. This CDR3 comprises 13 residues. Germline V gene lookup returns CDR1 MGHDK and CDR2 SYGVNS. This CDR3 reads CASSEYGGNEQYF. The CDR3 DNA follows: TGTGCCAGCAGTGAATATGGGGGCAACGAGCAGTACTTC.

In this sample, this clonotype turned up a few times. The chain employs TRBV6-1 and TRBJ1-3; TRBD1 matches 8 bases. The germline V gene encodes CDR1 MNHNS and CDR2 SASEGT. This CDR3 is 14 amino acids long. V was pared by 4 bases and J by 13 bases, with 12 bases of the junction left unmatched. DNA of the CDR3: TGTGCCAGCAGTGTCACGACCGGGACAGGTTTAATATATTTT. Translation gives CASSVTTGTGLIYF.

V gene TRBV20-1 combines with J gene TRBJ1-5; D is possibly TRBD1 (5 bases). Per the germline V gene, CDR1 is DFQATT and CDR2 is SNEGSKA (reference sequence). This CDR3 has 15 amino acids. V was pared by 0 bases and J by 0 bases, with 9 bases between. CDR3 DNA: TGCAGTGCTAGAGAGGGGGTCCTTAGCAATCAGCCCCAGCATTTT. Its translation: CSAREGVLSNQPQHF.

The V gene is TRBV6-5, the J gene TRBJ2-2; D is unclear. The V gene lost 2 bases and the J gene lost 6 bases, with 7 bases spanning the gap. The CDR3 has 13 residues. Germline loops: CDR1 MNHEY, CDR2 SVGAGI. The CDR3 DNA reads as TGTGCCAGCAGTTACGGGCAGGCCGGGGAGCTGTTTTTT. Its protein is CASSYGQAGELFF.

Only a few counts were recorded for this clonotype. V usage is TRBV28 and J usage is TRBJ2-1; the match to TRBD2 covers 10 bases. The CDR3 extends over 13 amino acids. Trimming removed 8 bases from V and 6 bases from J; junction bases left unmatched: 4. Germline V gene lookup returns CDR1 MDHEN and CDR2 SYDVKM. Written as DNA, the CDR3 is TGTGCCAGCTTACCTAGCGGGAGCAATGAGCAGTTCTTC. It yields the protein CASLPSGSNEQFF.

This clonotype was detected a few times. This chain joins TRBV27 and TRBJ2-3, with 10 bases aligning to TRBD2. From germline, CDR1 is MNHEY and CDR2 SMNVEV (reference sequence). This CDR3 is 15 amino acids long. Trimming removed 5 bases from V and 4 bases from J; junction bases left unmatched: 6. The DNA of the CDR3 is TGTGCCAGCAGTGGGGCTAGCGGGAGCCCAGATACGCAGTATTTT. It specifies CASSGASGSPDTQYF.